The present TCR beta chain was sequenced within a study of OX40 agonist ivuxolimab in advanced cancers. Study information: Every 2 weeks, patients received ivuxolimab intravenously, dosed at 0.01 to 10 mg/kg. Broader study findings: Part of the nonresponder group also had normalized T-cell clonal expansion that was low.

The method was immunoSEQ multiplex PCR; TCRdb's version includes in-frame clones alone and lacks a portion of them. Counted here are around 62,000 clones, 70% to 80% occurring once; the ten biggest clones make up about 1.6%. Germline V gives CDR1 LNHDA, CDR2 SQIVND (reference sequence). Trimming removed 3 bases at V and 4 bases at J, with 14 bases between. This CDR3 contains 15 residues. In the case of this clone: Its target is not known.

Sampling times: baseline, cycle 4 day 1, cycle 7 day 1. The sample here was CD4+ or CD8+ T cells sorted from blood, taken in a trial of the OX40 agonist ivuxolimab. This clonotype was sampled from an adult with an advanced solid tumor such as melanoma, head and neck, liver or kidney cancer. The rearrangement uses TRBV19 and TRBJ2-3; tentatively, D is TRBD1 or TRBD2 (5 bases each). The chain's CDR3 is CASSMVQGAADTQYF. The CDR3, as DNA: TGTGCCAGTAGTATGGTGCAGGGAGCGGCAGATACGCAGTATTTT.